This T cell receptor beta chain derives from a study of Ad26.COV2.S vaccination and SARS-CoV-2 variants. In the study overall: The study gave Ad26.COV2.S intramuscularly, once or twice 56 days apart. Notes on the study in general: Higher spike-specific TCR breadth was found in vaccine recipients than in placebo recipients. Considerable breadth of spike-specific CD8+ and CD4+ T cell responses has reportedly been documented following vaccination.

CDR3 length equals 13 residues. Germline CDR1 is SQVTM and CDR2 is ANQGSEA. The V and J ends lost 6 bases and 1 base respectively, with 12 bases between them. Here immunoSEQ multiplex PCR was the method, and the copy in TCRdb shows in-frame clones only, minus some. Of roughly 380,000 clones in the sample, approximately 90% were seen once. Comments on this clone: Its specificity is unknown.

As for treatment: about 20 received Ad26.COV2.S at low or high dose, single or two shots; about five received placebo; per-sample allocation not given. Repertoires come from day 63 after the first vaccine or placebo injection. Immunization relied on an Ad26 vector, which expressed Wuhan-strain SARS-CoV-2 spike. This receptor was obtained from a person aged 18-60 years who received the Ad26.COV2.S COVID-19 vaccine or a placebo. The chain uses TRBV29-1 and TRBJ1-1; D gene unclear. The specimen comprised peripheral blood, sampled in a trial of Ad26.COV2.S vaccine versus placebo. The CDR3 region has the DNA TGCAGCGTGGCACAGACGCAGAACACTGAAGCTTTCTTT. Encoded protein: CSVAQTQNTEAFF.